What follows describes a single T cell receptor beta chain. One junction end disagrees with the germline gene, perhaps due to a read error. The data belong to a study of neurological immune-mediated disorders. From 15-18 subjects, over 190 million TCR-beta sequences were obtained in each sequencing run. TCRdb reprocessed the 5' RACE reads via MiXCR and lists one record per CDR3 protein. The table lists some 19,000 distinct CDR3 sequences, approximately 15% of them singletons. The sequenced sample consisted of PBMCs. The clonotype originates from a female donor with HTLV-1-associated myelopathy (HAM/TSP).

CDR3 DNA: TGCGCCAGCAGCCCCCCCCACGGACTAGCAGCCACCAGGGAGCTGTTTTTT. This encodes CASSPPHGLAATRELFF. The V gene is TRBV4-1, the J gene TRBJ2-2, with TRBD2 matching over 8 bases. From germline, CDR1 is MGHRA and CDR2 YSYEKL. This CDR3 has 17 amino acids.